The rows below give T cell receptor beta chains drawn from one sample of a study of shared clonotypes between healthy human individuals. The data were produced by immunoSEQ multiplex PCR, yet TCRdb's version contains in-frame clones alone and is incomplete. The sample has millions of clones; approximately 94% are singletons. Sequenced: naive CD8+ T cells sorted from blood. Receptor source: a young man in good health. Both conserved end residues are trimmed from each CDR3. Each record gives: CDR3 protein, D gene, J gene, V gene. D genes are given only for firm matches.

cdr3_aa: ASCTGRASYEQY; d_call: NA; j_call: TRBJ2-7; v_call: TRBV7-2
cdr3_aa: AWSALAGGNYEQY; d_call: TRBD2; j_call: TRBJ2-7; v_call: TRBV30
cdr3_aa: ASSTDGGSYEQY; d_call: NA; j_call: TRBJ2-7; v_call: TRBV21-1
cdr3_aa: ASSESLAGDSYNEQF; d_call: TRBD2; j_call: TRBJ2-1; v_call: TRBV2
cdr3_aa: ASSSRDRVAIEQF; d_call: TRBD1; j_call: TRBJ2-1; v_call: TRBV13
cdr3_aa: AWREYRESSYNEQF; d_call: NA; j_call: TRBJ2-1; v_call: TRBV30
cdr3_aa: ASSSPGLGTDTQY; d_call: TRBD2; j_call: TRBJ2-3; v_call: TRBV7-6
cdr3_aa: AWGSGPSSYEQY; d_call: NA; j_call: TRBJ2-7; v_call: TRBV30
cdr3_aa: ASSLPSGYGYT; d_call: NA; j_call: TRBJ1-2; v_call: TRBV7-9
cdr3_aa: ASRTGGSYNEQF; d_call: TRBD1; j_call: TRBJ2-1; v_call: TRBV27
cdr3_aa: ASSLGLGIYEQY; d_call: NA; j_call: TRBJ2-7; v_call: TRBV7-9
cdr3_aa: ASSSRLGYEQY; d_call: NA; j_call: TRBJ2-7; v_call: TRBV7-2
cdr3_aa: ASSLDFPSYEQY; d_call: NA; j_call: TRBJ2-7; v_call: TRBV4-3
cdr3_aa: ASRRSGGALNTEAF; d_call: NA; j_call: TRBJ1-1; v_call: TRBV27
cdr3_aa: ASSYGGTEAF; d_call: NA; j_call: TRBJ1-1; v_call: TRBV6-5
cdr3_aa: ASSDPWSGYEQY; d_call: NA; j_call: TRBJ2-7; v_call: TRBV7-9
cdr3_aa: ASSQGPELYNEQF; d_call: NA; j_call: TRBJ2-1; v_call: TRBV7-2
cdr3_aa: ASSPGQGLDEQF; d_call: TRBD1; j_call: TRBJ2-1; v_call: TRBV19
cdr3_aa: ASSWTSTNEQF; d_call: TRBD2; j_call: TRBJ2-1; v_call: TRBV27
cdr3_aa: ASSLSGRGDEQF; d_call: NA; j_call: TRBJ2-1; v_call: TRBV7-3
cdr3_aa: ASSLTTYEQY; d_call: NA; j_call: TRBJ2-7; v_call: TRBV5-5
cdr3_aa: ATSRASGGETQY; d_call: TRBD2; j_call: TRBJ2-5; v_call: TRBV15
cdr3_aa: ASSQGPSYEQY; d_call: NA; j_call: TRBJ2-7; v_call: TRBV4-1
cdr3_aa: ASSSGPSPDFNGQY; d_call: NA; j_call: TRBJ2-7; v_call: TRBV7-8
cdr3_aa: ASSPTVNQPQH; d_call: NA; j_call: TRBJ1-5; v_call: TRBV27
cdr3_aa: ASSSGTSGYNEQF; d_call: TRBD2; j_call: TRBJ2-1; v_call: TRBV6-5
cdr3_aa: ASSSLAGGADTQY; d_call: TRBD2; j_call: TRBJ2-3; v_call: TRBV11-2
cdr3_aa: ASSYGTGSYEQY; d_call: TRBD1; j_call: TRBJ2-7; v_call: TRBV5-1
cdr3_aa: ASSETLAGEGVSTGELF; d_call: TRBD2; j_call: TRBJ2-2; v_call: TRBV2
cdr3_aa: ASSRREGYEQY; d_call: TRBD2; j_call: TRBJ2-7; v_call: TRBV11-2